The following is a T cell receptor beta chain sequence with its context. Assay used: immunoSEQ multiplex PCR; TCRdb lists only in-frame clones, some missing. The data show approximately 100,000 clones, with approximately 90% seen just once and around 4.2% held by the top ten. These data originate in a study of blood T cell repertoires in COVID-19. This CDR3 comprises 16 residues. V shed 0 bases and J shed 1 base, with 13 bases lying between them. Germline loops: CDR1 SGHKS, CDR2 YYEKEE (reference sequence). The V call is TRBV5-5, the J call TRBJ1-1; D possibly corresponds to TRBD1 (5 bases). The TCR sequence derives from a human donor with COVID-19, enrolled during active disease. The donor label of this sample is uncertain. Sample: peripheral blood. The CDR3 sequence is CASSLAPGIENTEAFF. CDR3 bases: TGTGCCAGCAGCTTGGCCCCAGGGATCGAGAACACTGAAGCTTTCTTT.